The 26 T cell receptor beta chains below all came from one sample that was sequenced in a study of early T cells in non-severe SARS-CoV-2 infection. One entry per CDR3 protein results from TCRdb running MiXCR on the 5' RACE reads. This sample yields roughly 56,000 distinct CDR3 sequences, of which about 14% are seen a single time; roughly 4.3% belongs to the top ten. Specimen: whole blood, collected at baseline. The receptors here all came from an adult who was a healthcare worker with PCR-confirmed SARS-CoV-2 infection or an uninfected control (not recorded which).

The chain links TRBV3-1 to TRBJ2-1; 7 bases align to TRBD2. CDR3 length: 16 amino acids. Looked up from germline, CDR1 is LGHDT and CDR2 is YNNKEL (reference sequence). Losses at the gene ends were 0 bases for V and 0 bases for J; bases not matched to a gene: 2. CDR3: CASSQDSGGSYNEQFF. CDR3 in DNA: TGTGCCAGCAGCCAAGATTCGGGGGGCTCCTACAATGAGCAGTTCTTC.

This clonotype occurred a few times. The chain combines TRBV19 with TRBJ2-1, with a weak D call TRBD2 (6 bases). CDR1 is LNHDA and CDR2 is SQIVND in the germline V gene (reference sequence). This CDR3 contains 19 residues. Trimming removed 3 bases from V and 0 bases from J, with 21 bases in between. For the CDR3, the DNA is TGTGCCAGTAGTATTTTTTCAATCACTAGCAGTAGCTCCTACAATGAGCAGTTCTTC. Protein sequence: CASSIFSITSSSSYNEQFF.

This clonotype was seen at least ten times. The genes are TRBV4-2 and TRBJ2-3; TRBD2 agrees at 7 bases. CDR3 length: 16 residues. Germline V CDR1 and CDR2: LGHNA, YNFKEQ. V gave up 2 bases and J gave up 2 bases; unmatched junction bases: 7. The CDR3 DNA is TGTGCCAGCAGCCAACTATTGGGGGGGGTCACAGATACGCAGTATTTT. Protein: CASSQLLGGVTDTQYF.

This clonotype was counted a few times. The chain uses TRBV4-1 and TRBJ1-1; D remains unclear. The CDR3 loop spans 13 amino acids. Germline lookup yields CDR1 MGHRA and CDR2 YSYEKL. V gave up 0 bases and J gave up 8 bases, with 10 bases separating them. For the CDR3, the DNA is TGCGCCAGCAGCCAAGATTTGATGACCGAAGCTTTCTTT. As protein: CASSQDLMTEAFF.

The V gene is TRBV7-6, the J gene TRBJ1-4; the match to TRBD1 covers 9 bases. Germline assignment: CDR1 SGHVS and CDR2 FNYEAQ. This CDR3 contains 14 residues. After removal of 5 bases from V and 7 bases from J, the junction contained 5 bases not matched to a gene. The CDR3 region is CASSHGQGSEKLFF. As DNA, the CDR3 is TGTGCCAGCAGCCACGGACAGGGGAGTGAAAAACTGTTTTTT.

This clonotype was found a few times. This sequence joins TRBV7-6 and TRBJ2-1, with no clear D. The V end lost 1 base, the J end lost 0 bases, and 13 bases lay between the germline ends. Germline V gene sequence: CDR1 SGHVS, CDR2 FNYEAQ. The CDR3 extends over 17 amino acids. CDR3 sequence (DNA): TGTGCCAGCAGCTTAGAAGTAATCTCCAGCTCCTACAATGAGCAGTTCTTC. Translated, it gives CASSLEVISSSYNEQFF.

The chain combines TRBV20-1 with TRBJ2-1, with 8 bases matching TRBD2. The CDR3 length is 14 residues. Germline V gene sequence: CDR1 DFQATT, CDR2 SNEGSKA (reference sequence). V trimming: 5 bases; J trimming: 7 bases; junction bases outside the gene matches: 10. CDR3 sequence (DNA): TGCAGTGCTCCTTTAGCGGGAAGGAGTAATGAGCAGTTCTTC. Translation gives CSAPLAGRSNEQFF.

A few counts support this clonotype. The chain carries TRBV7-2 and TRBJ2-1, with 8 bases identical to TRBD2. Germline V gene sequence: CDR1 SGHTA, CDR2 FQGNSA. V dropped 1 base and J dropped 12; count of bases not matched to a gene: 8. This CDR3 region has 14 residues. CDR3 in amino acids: CASSLGGLGIGQFF. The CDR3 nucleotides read TGTGCCAGCAGCTTAGGGGGACTAGGGATAGGGCAGTTCTTC.

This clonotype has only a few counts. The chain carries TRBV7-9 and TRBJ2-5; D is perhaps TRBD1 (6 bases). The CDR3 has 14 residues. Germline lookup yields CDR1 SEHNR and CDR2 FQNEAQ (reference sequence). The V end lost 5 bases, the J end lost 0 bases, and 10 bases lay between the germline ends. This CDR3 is CASSGRQDQETQYF. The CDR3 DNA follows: TGTGCCAGCAGCGGGAGACAGGACCAAGAGACCCAGTACTTC. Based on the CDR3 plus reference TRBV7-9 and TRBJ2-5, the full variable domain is DTGVSQNPRHKITKRGQNVTFRCDPISEHNRLYWYRQTLGQGPEFLTYFQNEAQLEKSRLLSDRFSAERPKGSFSTLEIQRTEQGDSAMYLCASSGRQDQETQYFGPGTRLLVL.

As DNA, the CDR3 is TGTGCCAGTCGCCAACAGGGACCTAGCAATCAGCCCCAGCATTTT. Translating it yields CASRQQGPSNQPQHF. The chain joins TRBV19 to TRBJ1-5, with D possibly matching TRBD1 (6 bases). V lost 8 bases, J lost 0 bases, and 14 bases lay in between. The CDR3 spans 15 residues. Germline V gives CDR1 LNHDA, CDR2 SQIVND (reference sequence).

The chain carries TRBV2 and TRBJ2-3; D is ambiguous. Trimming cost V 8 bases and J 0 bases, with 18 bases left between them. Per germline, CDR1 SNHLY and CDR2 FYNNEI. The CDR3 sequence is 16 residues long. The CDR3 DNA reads TGTGCCAGCTGTCAGGAGACGATGCCCAGCACAGATACGCAGTATTTT. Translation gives CASCQETMPSTDTQYF.

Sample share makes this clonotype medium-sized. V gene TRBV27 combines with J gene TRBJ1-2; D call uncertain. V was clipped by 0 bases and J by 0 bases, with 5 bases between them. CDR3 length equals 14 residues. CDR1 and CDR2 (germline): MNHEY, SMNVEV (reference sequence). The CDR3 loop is CASSLSGANYGYTF. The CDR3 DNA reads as TGTGCCAGCAGTTTATCTGGGGCTAACTATGGCTACACCTTC.

CDR3 nucleotide sequence: TGTGCCAGCAGCGACGGGGGACTAGCGGGCGAAGGGACCCAGTACTTC. Translated: CASSDGGLAGEGTQYF. The chain joins TRBV9 to TRBJ2-5, with 12 bases aligning to TRBD2. The CDR3 runs to 16 residues. The germline CDR1 and CDR2 sequences are SGDLS and YYNGEE. V lost 3 bases, J lost 7 bases, and 10 bases stayed unmatched.

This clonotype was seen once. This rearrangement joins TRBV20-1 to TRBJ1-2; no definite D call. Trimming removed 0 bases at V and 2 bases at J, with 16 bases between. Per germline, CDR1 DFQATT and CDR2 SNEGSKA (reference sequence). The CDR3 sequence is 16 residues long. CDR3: CSARDQWEVGNYGYTF. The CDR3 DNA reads TGCAGTGCTAGAGATCAGTGGGAAGTAGGAAACTATGGCTACACCTTC.

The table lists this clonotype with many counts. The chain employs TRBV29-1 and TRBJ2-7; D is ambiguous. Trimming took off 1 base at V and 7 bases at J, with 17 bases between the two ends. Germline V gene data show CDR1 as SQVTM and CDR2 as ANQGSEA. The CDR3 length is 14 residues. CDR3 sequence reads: CSVEVSTGEREQYF. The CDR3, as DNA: TGCAGCGTTGAAGTCAGTACTGGAGAAAGGGAGCAGTACTTC.

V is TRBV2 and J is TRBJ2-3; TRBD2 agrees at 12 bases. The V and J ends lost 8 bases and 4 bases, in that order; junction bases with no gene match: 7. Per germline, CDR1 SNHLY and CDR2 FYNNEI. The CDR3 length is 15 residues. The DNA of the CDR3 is TGTGCCAGCGATCCGGGACTAGCGGGCTCAGATACGCAGTATTTT. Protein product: CASDPGLAGSDTQYF.

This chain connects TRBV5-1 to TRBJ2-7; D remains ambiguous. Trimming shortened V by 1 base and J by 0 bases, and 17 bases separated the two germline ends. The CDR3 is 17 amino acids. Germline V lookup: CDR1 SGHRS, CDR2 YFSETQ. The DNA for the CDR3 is TGCGCCAGCAGCTTGTTTGGCGCAGGCTTGAGCTCCTACGAGCAGTACTTC. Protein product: CASSLFGAGLSSYEQYF. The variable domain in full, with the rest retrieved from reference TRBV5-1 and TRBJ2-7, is KAGVTQTPRYLIKTRGQQVTLSCSPISGHRSVSWYQQTPGQGLQFLFEYFSETQRNKGNFPGRFSGRQFSNSRSEMNVSTLELGDSALYLCASSLFGAGLSSYEQYFGPGTRLTVT.

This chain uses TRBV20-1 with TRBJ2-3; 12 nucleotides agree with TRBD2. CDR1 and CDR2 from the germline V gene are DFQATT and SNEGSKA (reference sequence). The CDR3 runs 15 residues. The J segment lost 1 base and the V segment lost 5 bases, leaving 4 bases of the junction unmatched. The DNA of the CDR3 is TGCAGTGCTGCGAGGACTAGCGGGGGCACAGATACGCAGTATTTT. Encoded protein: CSAARTSGGTDTQYF.

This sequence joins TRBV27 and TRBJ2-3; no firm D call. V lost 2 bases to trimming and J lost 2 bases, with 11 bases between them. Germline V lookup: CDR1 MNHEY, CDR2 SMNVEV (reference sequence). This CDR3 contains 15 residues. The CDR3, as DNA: TGTGCCAGCAGTTTAATCACGGGCGCCACAGATACGCAGTATTTT. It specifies CASSLITGATDTQYF.

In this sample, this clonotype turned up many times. Here the CDR3 reads CASGNTDTQYF. The CDR3 nucleotides read TGTGCCAGCGGGAACACAGATACGCAGTATTTT. The chain carries TRBV6-6 and TRBJ2-3; D unresolved. The CDR3 is made up of 11 amino acids. V was pared by 8 bases and J by 2 bases, with 5 bases between. The V gene's germline CDR1 is MNHNY and CDR2 SVGAGI (reference sequence).

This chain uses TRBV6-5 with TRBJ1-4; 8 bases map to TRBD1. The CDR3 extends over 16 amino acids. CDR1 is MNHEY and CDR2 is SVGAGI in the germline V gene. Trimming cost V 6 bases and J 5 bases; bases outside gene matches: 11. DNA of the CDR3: TGTGCCAGCAGACTAACCGGGACAGGACAGAATGAAAAACTGTTTTTT. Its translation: CASRLTGTGQNEKLFF.

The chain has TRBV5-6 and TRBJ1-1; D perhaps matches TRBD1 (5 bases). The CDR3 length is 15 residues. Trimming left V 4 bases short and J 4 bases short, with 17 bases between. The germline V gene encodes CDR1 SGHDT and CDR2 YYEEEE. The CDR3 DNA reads TGTGCCAGCAGCGATGGGACCGCCGAACGCACTGAAGCTTTCTTT. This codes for CASSDGTAERTEAFF.

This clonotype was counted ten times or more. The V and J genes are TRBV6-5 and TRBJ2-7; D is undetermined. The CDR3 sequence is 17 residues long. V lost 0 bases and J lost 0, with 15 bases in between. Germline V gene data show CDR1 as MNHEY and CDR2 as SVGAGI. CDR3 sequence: CASSYSWTSPSSYEQYF. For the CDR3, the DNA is TGTGCCAGCAGTTACTCGTGGACGTCTCCAAGCTCCTACGAGCAGTACTTC.

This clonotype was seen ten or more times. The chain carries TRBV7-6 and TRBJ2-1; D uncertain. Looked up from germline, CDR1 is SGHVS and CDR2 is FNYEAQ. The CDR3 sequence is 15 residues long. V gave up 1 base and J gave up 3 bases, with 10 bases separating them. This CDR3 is CASSLGPALYNEQFF. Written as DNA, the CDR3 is TGTGCCAGCAGCTTAGGACCGGCGCTCTACAATGAGCAGTTCTTC.

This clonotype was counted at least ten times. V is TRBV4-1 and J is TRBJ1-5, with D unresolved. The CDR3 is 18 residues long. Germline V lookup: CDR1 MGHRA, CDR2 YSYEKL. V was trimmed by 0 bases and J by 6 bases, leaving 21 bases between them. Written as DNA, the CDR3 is TGCGCCAGCAGCCAAGACATAACCCTAAACAGAGCAGGTCAGCCCCAGCATTTT. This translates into CASSQDITLNRAGQPQHF.

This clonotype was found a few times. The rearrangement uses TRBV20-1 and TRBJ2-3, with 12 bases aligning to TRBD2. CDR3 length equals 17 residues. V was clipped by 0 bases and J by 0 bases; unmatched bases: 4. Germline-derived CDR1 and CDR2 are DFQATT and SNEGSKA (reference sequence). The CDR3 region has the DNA TGCAGTGCTAGAGATGCCGGACTAGCGGGGAGCACAGATACGCAGTATTTT. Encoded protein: CSARDAGLAGSTDTQYF.